This T cell receptor (beta chain) is drawn from a study of blood T cell repertoires in COVID-19. Overall study context: Samples of COVID-19 (acute and convalescent) were obtained from the United States, Italy and Spain. In each case, the material was cDNA or gDNA derived from T cells, B-cell-depleted T cells, or PBMCs.

Under the authors' procedure: Reference gene primer amplification gave nucleated cell count estimates. TCRdb's table, derived via immunoSEQ multiplex PCR, lists solely in-frame clones and lacks some. V, J and clone size are those of that table, while D and trimming were read from the DNA. This repertoire shows around 300,000 clones, around 83% found once; its top ten account for 3%. CDR1 is SGHDT, CDR2 YYEEEE, per germline. This CDR3 has 13 residues. Trimming removed 4 bases from V and 8 bases from J, with 13 bases in between. The specimen was peripheral blood. The chain employs TRBV5-6 and TRBJ2-1, with D perhaps TRBD2 (6 bases). The clonotype comes from a man aged 25-45 years with active or convalescent COVID-19. CDR3 nucleotide sequence: TGTGCCAGCAGCCTCCGGAGGGCCCATGAGCAGTTCTTC. Translation gives CASSLRRAHEQFF.